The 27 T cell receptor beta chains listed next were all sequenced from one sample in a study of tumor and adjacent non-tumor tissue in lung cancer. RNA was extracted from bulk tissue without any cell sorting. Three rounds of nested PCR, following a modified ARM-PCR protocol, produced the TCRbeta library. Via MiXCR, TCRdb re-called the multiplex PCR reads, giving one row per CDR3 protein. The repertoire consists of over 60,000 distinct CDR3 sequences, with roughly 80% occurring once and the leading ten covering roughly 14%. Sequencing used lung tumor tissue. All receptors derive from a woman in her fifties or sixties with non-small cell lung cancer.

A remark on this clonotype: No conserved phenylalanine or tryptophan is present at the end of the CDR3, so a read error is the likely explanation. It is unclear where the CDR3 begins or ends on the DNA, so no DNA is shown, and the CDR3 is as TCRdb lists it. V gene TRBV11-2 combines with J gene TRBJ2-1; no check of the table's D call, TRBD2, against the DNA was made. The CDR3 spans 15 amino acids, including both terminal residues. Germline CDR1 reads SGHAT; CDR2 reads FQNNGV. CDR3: CASSFIAGRDNEQSL.

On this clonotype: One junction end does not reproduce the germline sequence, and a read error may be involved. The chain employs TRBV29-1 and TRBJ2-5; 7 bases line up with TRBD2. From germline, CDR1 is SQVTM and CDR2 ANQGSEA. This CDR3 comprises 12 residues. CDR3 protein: CNGELAPETQYF. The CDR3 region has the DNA TGTAACGGGGAACTAGCGCCGGAGACCCAGTACTTC.

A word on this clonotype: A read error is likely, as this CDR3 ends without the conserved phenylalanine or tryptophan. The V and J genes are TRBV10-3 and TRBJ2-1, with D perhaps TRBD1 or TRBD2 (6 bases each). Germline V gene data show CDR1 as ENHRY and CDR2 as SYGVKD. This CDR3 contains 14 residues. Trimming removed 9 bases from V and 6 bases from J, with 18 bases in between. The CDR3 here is CAIGRGQHTNEQFY. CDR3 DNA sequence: TGTGCCATAGGGCGGGGACAACATACCAATGAGCAGTTCTAC.

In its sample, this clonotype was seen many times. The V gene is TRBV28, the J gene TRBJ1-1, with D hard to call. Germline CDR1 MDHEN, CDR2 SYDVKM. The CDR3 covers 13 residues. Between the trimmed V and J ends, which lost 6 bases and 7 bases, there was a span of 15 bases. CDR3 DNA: TGTGCCAGCAGCCCTTCAGGACCGCTTGAAGCTTTCTTT. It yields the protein CASSPSGPLEAFF.

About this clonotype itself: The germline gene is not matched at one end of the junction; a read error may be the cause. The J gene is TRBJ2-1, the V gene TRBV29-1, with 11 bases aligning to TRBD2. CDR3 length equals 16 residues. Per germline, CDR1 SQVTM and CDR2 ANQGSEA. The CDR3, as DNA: TGCAGCGTTGAAACTAGCGGGAGTTACCGGGGGGTTGAGCTGTCCTTC. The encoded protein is CSVETSGSYRGVELSF.

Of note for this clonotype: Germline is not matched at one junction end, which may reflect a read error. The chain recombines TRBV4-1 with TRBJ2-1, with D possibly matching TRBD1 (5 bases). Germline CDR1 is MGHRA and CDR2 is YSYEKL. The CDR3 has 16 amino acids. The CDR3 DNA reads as TGCGCCAGCAGCCCTAACCCTGGACAAGTTACGCATGAGCACTTCTTC. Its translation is CASSPNPGQVTHEHFF.

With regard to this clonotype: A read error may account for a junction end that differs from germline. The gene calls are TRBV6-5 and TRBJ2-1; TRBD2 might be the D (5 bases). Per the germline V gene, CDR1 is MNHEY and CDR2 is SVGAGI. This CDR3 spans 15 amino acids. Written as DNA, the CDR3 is TGTACCAGCAGTGTGAGGGCAGGCGGGCTTAGTAAGCAGTTCTTC. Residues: CTSSVRAGGLSKQFF.

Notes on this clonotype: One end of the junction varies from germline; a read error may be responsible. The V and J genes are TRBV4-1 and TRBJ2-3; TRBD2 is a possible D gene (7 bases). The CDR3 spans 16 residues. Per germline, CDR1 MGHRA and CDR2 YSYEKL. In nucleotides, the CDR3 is TGCGCCAGCAGCCAAGAGGGGGGGCCGGGCACAGATAGGCAGTATTTT. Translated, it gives CASSQEGGPGTDRQYF.

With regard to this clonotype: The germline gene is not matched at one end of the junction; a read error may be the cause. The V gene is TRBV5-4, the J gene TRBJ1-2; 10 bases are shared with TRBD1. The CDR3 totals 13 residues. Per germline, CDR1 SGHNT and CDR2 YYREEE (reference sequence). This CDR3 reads CASSLDRGYGYTF. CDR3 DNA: TGTGCCAGCAGCCTGGACAGGGGGTATGGCTATACCTTC.

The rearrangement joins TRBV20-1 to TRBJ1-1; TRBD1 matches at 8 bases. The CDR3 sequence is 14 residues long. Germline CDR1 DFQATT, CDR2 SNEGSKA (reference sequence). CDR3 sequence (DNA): TGCGGTACCTCGTCCGGGACAGGTCGTAGGAATGCTTTCTTT. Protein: CGTSSGTGRRNAFF.

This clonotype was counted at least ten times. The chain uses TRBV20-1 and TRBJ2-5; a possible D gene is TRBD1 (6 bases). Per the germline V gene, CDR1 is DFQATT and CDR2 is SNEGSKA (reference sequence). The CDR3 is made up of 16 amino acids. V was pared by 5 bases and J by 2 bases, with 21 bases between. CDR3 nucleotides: TGCAGTGCTTCGAAACGCCGACAGGATCTACAAGAGACCCAGTACTTC. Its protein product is CSASKRRQDLQETQYF.

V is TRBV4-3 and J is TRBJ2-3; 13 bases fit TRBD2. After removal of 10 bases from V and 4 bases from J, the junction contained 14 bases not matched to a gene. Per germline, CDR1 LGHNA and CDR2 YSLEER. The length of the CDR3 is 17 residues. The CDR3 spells CATSPRLAGGRADTQYF. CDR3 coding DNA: TGCGCCACCAGTCCCCGACTAGCGGGAGGAAGAGCAGATACGCAGTATTTT.

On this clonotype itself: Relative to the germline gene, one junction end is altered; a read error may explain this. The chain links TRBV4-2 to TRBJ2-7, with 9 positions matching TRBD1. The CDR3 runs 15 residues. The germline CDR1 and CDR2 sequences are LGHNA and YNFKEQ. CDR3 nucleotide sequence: TGTGTCAGCAGCTATGAACAGGGGGCTGGTTACGAGCAGTACTTC. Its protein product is CVSSYEQGAGYEQYF.

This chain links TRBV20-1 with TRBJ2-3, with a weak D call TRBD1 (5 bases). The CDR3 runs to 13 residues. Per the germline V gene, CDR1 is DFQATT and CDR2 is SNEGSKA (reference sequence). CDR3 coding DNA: TGCATTGGGGTCCGTGGGGCCTTAGATACGCAGTATTTT. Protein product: CIGVRGALDTQYF.

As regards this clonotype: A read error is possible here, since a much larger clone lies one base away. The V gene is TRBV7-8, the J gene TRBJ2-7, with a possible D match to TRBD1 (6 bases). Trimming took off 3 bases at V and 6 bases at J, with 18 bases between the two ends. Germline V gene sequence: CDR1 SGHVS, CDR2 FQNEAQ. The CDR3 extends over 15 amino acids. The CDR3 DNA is TGTGCCAGCAGCTTCACAGGGAGTCTGGGCCGCGAGCAGTACTTC. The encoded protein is CASSFTGSLGREQYF.

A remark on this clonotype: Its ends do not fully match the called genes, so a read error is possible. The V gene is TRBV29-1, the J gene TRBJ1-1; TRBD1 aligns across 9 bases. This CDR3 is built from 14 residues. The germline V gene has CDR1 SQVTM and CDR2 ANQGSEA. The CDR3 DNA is TGCAGCGTTACAGGGGGCTCGTTGAACACTGAAGTTTTCTTT. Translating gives CSVTGGSLNTEVFF.

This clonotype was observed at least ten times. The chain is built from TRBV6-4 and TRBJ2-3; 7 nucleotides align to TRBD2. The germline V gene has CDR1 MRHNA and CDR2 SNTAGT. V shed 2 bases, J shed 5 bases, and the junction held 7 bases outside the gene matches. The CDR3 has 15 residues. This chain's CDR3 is CASSDGGSAGDTQYF. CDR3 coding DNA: TGTGCCAGCAGTGACGGCGGGAGTGCGGGAGATACGCAGTATTTT.

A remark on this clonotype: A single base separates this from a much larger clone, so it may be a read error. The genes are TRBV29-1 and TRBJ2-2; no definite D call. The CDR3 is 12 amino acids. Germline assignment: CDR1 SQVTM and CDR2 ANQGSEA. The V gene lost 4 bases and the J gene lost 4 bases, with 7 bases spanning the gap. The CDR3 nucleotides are TGCAGCGTTGCCTGGAGCACCGGGGAGCTGTTTTTT. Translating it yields CSVAWSTGELFF.

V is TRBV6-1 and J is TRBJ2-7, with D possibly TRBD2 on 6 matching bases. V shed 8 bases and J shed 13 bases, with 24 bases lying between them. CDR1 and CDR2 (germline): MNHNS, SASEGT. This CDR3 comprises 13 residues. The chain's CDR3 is CASCRAGSYEQYF. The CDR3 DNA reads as TGTGCCAGCTGTCGAGCGGGCTCCTACGAACAATACTTC.

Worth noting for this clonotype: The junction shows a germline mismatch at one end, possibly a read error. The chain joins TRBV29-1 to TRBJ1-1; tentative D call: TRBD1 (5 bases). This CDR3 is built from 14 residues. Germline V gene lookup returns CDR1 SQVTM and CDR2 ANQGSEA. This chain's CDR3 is CRVEALQGYTEAFF. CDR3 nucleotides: TGCAGAGTTGAGGCCCTGCAGGGTTACACTGAGGCTTTCTTT.

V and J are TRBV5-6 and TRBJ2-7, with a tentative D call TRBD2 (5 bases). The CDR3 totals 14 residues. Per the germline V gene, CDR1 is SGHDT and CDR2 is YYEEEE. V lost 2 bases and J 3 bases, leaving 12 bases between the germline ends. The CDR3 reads CASSLAEAHYEQYF. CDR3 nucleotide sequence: TGTGCCAGCAGCTTAGCGGAGGCCCACTACGAGCAGTACTTC.

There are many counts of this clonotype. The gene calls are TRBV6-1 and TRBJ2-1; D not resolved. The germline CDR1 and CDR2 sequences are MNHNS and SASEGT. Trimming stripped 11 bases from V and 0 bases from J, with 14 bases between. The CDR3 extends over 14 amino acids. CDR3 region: CAATQSVSYNEQFF. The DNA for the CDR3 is TGTGCCGCGACGCAGTCCGTCTCCTACAATGAGCAGTTCTTC.

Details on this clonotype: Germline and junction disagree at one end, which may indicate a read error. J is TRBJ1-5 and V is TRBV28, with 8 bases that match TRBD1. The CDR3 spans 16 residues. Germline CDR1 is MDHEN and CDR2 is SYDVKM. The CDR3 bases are TGTACCAGCAGTTTCGCCGGGACAGGAAGCAATAAGCCCCAGCATTTT. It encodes CTSSFAGTGSNKPQHF.

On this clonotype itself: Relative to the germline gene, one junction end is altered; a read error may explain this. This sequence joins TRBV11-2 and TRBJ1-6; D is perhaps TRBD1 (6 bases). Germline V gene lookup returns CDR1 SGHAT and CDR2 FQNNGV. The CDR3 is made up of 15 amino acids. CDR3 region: CASSLSGTSNSPPRF. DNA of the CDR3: TGTGCCAGCAGCTTATCCGGGACAAGTAATTCACCCCCCCGCTTT.

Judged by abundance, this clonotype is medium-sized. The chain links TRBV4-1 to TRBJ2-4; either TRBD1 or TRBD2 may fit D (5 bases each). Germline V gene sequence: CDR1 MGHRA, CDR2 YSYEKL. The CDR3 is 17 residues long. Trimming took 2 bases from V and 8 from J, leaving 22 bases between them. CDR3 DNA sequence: TGCGCCAGCAGCCAATTGCCCAGAGACAGCCAAGCGGACATTCAGTACTTC. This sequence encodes CASSQLPRDSQADIQYF.

CDR3 DNA sequence: TGTGCCAGCAGCTTCTATGGGACTGTCCGGCCCGTTTACAATGAGCAGTTCTTC. It is translated as CASSFYGTVRPVYNEQFF. This rearrangement joins TRBV5-6 to TRBJ2-1, with a possible D match to TRBD2 (6 bases). Deletions cut 2 bases from V and 4 bases from J, with 22 bases between. The CDR3 has 18 residues. The germline gives CDR1 SGHDT, CDR2 YYEEEE.

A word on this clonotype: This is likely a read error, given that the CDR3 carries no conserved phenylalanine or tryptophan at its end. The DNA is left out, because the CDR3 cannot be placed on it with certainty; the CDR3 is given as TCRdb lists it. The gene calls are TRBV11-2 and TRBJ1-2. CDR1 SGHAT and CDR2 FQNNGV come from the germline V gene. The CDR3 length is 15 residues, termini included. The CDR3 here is CASSVNEAPNYGYTL.